Listed here is a single TCR beta chain. It has no known antigen specificity. The sample holds no much larger clone one base away, and base qualities are not on file. This sample was included in a study of T cells after yellow fever vaccination (dated by TCRdb to about 2019). At the level of the whole study: The SMART-Seq v4 Ultra Low Input RNA kit was used to prepare libraries from fractions with low cell numbers. Bulk TCR alpha and beta repertoires were sequenced longitudinally to track T-cell clones before and after primary and booster YFV17D yellow fever vaccination. The cohort comprised two healthy male donors, one aged 18 to 30 and one aged 30 to 39 years. Blood samples were taken at several timepoints before and after primary and secondary immunization, and bulk PBMC replicates and cell subsets were isolated. The paper's findings and limits, for the study overall: A small fraction of clonotypes showed up in both the CD4 and CD8 compartments, probably as a result of convergent recombination. Most clones expanded after primary vaccination (about 96% of CD4 and 88% of CD8) were re-detected after the booster, suggesting that broad memory maintenance occurred. FACS-sorted repertoires could contain abundant contaminating clonotypes from the bulk population, so computational filtering was required. The secondary T-cell response was found to be weaker but faster than the primary response, with a peak reached on day 5 rather than on day 15. The study included only a couple of donors, which limits how far the findings can be generalized.

Sequenced on an Illumina NovaSeq 6000. TCR cDNA was made using 5'RACE template switching, a step that added a universal primer site and unique molecular identifiers. Priming of cDNA synthesis was performed from both the TCR alpha and TCR beta constant segments. Two PCR steps were used to amplify libraries, with sample barcodes and sequencing adapters being added in the second step. Sequencing of libraries was done on Illumina HiSeq 2500 (2x100 bp) or NovaSeq (2x150 bp). Processing in the source paper ran as follows. Reads were demultiplexed and collapsed into UMI consensus sequences with MIGEC, and V(D)J alignment was performed with MiXCR. Vaccine-responding clonotypes were identified with edgeR using replicate PBMC samples, with FDR below 0.01 and a log2 fold change above 5 up to day 15 being required. Bulk clonotypes were assigned CD4 or CD8 identity according to which sequenced CD4 or CD8 repertoire held them at higher abundance. TCRdb reran the public reads through fastp at Q25 and MiXCR, keeping productive beta chains. CDR3 protein duplicates are merged, each entry listing the most common genes and DNA. The V and J calls were not made by the authors but by TCRdb's processing. The sample table holds 120,000 or so distinct CDR3 sequences, of which roughly 9% were seen once. In total, the top ten clones hold less than 40% of the sample.

Reading the label with the study, this specimen's treatment or condition is: live attenuated yellow fever vaccine strain. A standard Ficoll-Paque protocol was used to isolate PBMCs from peripheral blood. CD4 and CD8 T-cell fractions were isolated with Dynabeads CD4 and CD8 positive selection kits. RNA was extracted with TriZol from bulk PBMCs, CD4 and CD8 fractions, and dextramer-positive and dextramer-negative fractions. Material: CD8+ T cells sorted from PBMCs, obtained on the day of the yellow fever booster vaccination. The sequence was collected from a man between 18 and 29 years old who received the YFV17D yellow fever vaccine.

In nucleotide form, the sequence is TGTGCCAGCAGTTATTCTGACCCTGACGAGCAGTACTTC. It encodes CASSYSDPDEQYF. The receptor chain draws on TRBV6-5 and TRBJ2-7; too little of a D gene remains to name it. For CDR1 and CDR2, the germline V gene lists MNHEY and SVGAGI. V is cut by 3 bases and J by 5 bases, and the space between the germline ends is 11 bases. Counted from cysteine to phenylalanine, this CDR3 has 13 amino acids. The retained sequence is limited to the CDR3, 39 bases, with the frame set at the first base.